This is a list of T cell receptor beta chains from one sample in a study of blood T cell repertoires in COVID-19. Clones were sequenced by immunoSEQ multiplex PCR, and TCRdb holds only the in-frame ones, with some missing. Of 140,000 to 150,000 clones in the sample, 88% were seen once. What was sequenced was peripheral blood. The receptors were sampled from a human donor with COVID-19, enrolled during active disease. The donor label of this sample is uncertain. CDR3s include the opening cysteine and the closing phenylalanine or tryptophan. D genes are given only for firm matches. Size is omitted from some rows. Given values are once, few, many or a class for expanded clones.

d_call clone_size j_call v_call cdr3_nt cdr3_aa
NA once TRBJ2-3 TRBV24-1 TGTGCCACCAGTGAAGCCGGGACTAGCACAGATACGCAGTATTTT CATSEAGTSTDTQYF
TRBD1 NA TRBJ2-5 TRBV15 TGTGCCACCAGCAGGCGACAGGGGGGAGAGACCCAGTACTTC CATSRRQGGETQYF
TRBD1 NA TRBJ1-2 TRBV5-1 TGCGCCAGCAGCCCGGACAGGGCTGGCTACACCTTC CASSPDRAGYTF
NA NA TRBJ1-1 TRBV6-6 TGTGCCAGCAGTTACGAGGGCATGAACACTGAAGCTTTCTTT CASSYEGMNTEAFF
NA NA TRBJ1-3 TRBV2 TGTGCCAGCAGCGAAGGAGCCTCTGGAAACACCATATATTTT CASSEGASGNTIYF
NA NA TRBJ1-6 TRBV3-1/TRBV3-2 TGTGCCAGCAGCCAAGGAGACAGGTCACCCCTCCACTTT CASSQGDRSPLHF
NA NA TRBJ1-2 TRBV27 TGTGCCAGCAGGGGAATGGGACTGAACTATGGCTACACCTTC CASRGMGLNYGYTF
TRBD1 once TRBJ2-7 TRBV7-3 TGTGCCAGCAGCCGCTCGGGACAGGGTACCCACGAGCAGTACTTC CASSRSGQGTHEQYF
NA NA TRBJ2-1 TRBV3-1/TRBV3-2 TGTGCCAGCAGCCAACTTACGGGTGAGCAGTTCTTC CASSQLTGEQFF
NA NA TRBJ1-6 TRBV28 TGTGCCAGCAGTTCGCCGTTGCGGGACTCGCAACACTTT CASSSPLRDSQHF
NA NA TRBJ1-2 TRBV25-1 TGTGCCAGCAGTGTCGGAGAGGCCTATGGCTACACCTTC CASSVGEAYGYTF
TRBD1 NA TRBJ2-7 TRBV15 TGTGCCACCAGCAGGGACAGGGGAACCTCCCAGCAGTACTTC CATSRDRGTSQQYF
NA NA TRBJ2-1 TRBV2 TGTGCCAGCCCGGGAAACAGCTTGAGTGAGCAGTTCTTC CASPGNSLSEQFF
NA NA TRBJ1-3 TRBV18 TGTGCCAGCTCACGTGAACAGAGCTCTGGAAACACCATATATTTT CASSREQSSGNTIYF
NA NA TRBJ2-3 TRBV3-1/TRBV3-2 TGTGCCAGCAGCCCGGGAGTTGTTAGAGGTACGCAGTATTTT CASSPGVVRGTQYF